This T cell receptor beta chain emerged from a study of T cell changes during pregnancy in multiple sclerosis. The ends lost 4 bases at V and 4 bases at J; junction bases unmatched: 9. Germline lookup yields CDR1 SGHRS and CDR2 YFSETQ. The CDR3 runs 15 residues. Only in-frame clones appear in the TCRdb table, and some are missing; sequencing was by immunoSEQ multiplex PCR. Of tens of thousands of clones detected, about 92% appear once; the ten largest clones hold 0.5% to 0.65%. The material sequenced was CD4+ T cells from peripheral blood mononuclear cells, taken in the third trimester of pregnancy. This chain links TRBV5-1 with TRBJ2-7; 9 positions agree with TRBD1. The sequence was collected from a female donor with multiple sclerosis, enrolled in a pregnancy study. CDR3 in amino acids: CASSTGTGYNYEQYF. The CDR3 nucleotides read TGCGCCAGCAGCACCGGGACAGGGTACAATTACGAGCAGTACTTC.